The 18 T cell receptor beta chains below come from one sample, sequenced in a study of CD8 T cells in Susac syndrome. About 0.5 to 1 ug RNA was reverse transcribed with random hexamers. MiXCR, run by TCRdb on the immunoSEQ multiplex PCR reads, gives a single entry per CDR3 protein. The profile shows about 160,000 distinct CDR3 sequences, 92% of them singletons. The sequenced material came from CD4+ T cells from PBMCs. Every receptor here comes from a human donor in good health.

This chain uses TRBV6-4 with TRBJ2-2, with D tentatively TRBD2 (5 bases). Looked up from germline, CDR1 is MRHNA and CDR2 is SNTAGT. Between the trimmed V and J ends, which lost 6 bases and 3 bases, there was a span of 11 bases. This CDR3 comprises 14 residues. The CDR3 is CASSVERYTGELFF. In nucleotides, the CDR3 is TGTGCCAGCAGCGTCGAGCGGTACACCGGGGAGCTGTTTTTT.

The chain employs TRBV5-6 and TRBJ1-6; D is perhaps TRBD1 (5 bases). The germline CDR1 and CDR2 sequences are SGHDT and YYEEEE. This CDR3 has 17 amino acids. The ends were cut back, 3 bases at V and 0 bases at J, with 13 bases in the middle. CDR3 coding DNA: TGTGCCAGCAGCTCGGGACTGGCGGGCTCCTATAATTCACCCCTCCACTTT. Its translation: CASSSGLAGSYNSPLHF.

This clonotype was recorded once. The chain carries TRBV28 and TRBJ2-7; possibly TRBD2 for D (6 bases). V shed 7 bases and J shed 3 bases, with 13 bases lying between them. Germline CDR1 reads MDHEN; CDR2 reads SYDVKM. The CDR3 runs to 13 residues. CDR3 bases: TGTGCCAGCATCACCTCCGGGGGCTACGAGCAGTACTTC. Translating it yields CASITSGGYEQYF. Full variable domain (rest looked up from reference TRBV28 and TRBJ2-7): DVKVTQSSRYLVKRTGEKVFLECVQDMDHENMFWYRQDPGLGLRLIYFSYDVKMKEKGDIPEGYSVSREKKERFSLILESASTNQTSMYLCASITSGGYEQYFGPGTRLTVT.

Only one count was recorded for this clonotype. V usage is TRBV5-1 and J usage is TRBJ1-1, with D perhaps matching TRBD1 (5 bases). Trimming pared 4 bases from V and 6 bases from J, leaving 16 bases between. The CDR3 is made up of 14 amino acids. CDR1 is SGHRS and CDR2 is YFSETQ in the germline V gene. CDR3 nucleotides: TGCGCCAGCAGCCCGGGGACGGGAAACTCTGAAGCTTTCTTT. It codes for CASSPGTGNSEAFF.

The CDR3 loop reads CASSLSGRGDTQYF. CDR3 DNA sequence: TGTGCCAGCAGTCTTAGCGGGAGAGGGGATACGCAGTATTTT. The V gene is TRBV28, the J gene TRBJ2-3, with 9 bases fitting TRBD2. V shed 5 bases, J shed 6 bases, and the junction held 6 bases outside the gene matches. Germline V gene sequence: CDR1 MDHEN, CDR2 SYDVKM. This CDR3 has 14 amino acids.

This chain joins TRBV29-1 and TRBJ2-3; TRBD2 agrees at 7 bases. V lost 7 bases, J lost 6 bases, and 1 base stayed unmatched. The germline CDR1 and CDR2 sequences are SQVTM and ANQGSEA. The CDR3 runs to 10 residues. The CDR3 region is CSGGGDTQYF. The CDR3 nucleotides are TGCAGCGGGGGGGGTGATACGCAGTATTTT.

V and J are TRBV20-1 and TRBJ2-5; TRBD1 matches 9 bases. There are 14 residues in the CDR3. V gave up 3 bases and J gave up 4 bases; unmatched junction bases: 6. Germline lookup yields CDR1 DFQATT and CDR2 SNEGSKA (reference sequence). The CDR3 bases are TGCAGTGCTAGGAAGACAGGGGGGAGAGAGACCCAGTACTTC. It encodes CSARKTGGRETQYF.

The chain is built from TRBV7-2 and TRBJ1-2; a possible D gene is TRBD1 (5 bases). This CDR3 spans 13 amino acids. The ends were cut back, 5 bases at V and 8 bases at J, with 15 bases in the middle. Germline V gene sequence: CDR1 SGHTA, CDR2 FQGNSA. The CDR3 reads CASSTGGVFGYTF. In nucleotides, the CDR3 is TGTGCCAGCAGCACGGGGGGGGTGTTCGGCTACACCTTC.

The CDR3, as DNA: TGCGCCAGCAGCTTGGAGGGACGTCAGGCCGAAAAACTGTTTTTT. As protein: CASSLEGRQAEKLFF. The V call is TRBV5-1, the J call TRBJ1-4; D is perhaps TRBD1 (5 bases). The V end was cut by 0 bases, the J end by 8 bases, with 14 bases between. There are 15 residues in the CDR3. The germline V gene has CDR1 SGHRS and CDR2 YFSETQ. The full variable domain, completed using reference TRBV5-1 and TRBJ1-4, is KAGVTQTPRYLIKTRGQQVTLSCSPISGHRSVSWYQQTPGQGLQFLFEYFSETQRNKGNFPGRFSGRQFSNSRSEMNVSTLELGDSALYLCASSLEGRQAEKLFFGSGTQLSVL.

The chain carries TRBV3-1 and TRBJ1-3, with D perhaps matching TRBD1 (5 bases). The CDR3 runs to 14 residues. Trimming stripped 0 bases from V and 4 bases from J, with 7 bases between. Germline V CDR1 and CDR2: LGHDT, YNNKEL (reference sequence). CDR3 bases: TGTGCCAGCAGCCAAGACAGGGAGGGAAACACCATATATTTT. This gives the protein CASSQDREGNTIYF.

CDR3 DNA: TGCGCCAGCAGCTTGGTGCTAAATCCCTACAATGAGCAGTTCTTC. Protein: CASSLVLNPYNEQFF. The V gene is TRBV5-1, the J gene TRBJ2-1, with D unclear. The V gene lost 0 bases and the J gene lost 2 bases, with 9 bases spanning the gap. This CDR3 has 15 residues. CDR1 and CDR2 from the germline V gene are SGHRS and YFSETQ.

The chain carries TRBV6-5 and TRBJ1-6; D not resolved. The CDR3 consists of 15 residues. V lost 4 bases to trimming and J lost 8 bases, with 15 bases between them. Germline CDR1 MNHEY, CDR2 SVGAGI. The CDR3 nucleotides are TGTGCCAGCAGTTTCCTGTTGGGTTTGGATTCACCCCTCCACTTT. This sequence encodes CASSFLLGLDSPLHF.

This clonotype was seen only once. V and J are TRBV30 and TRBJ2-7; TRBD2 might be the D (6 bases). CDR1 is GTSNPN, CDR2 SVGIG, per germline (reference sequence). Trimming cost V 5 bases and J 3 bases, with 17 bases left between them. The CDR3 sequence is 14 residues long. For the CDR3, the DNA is TGTGCCTGGTCCGGGAGCCAGCATTACTACGAGCAGTACTTC. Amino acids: CAWSGSQHYYEQYF.

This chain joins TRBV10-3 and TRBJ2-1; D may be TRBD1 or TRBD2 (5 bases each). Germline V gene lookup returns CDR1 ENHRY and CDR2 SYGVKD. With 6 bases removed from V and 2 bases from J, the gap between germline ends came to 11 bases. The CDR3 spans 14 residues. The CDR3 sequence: CAIRGTSPYNEQFF. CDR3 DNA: TGTGCCATCAGGGGGACGTCCCCCTACAATGAGCAGTTCTTC.

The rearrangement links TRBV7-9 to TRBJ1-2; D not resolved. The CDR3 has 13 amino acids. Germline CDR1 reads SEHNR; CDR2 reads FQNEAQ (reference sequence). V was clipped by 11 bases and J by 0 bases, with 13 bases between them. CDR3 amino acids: CAGSRGANYGYTF. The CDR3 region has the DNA TGTGCCGGATCGCGCGGAGCTAACTATGGCTACACCTTC.

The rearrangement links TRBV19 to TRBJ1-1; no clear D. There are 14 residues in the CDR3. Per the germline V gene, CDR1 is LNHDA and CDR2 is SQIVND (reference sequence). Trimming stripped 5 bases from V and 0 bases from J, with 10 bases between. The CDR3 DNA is TGTGCCAGTAGTGACCGGTCCATGAACACTGAAGCTTTCTTT. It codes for CASSDRSMNTEAFF.

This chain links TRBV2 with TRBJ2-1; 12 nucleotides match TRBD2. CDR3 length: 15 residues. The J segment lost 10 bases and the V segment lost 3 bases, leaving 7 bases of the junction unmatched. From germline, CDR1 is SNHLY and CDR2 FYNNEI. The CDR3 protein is CASSDRTSGVREQFF. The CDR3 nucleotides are TGTGCCAGCAGTGATAGGACTAGCGGGGTACGGGAGCAGTTCTTC.

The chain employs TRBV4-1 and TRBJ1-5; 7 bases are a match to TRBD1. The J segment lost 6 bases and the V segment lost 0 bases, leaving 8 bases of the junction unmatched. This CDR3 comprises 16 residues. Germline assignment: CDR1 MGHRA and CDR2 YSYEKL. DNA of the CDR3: TGCGCCAGCAGCCAAGATTGGCGCACAGGGGTTCAGCCCCAGCATTTT. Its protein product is CASSQDWRTGVQPQHF.